The source of this T cell receptor beta chain is a study of blood T cells in healthy people across ages. Looking at the study overall: Template switching picked up about one barcoded beta molecule for each two T cells.

The second PCR ran roughly 6 to 11 cycles with a sample-barcoded 5' primer and J-beta primers. Samples each returned at least 2.5 million CDR3-containing paired-end reads. TCRdb recomputed calls from the 5' RACE reads with MiXCR, one row per CDR3 protein. This sample carries around 1.5 million distinct CDR3 sequences, roughly 32% of them seen once, and the ten largest clones take 10% to 12%. Drawn from each donor were 8.5 to 10 milliliters of peripheral blood. V gave up 6 bases and J gave up 5 bases; unmatched junction bases: 20. The germline gives CDR1 MDHEN, CDR2 SYDVKM. This CDR3 has 18 amino acids.

Source material: blood. The gene calls are TRBV28 and TRBJ2-3; 7 bases are shared with TRBD2. The sequence came from a woman aged 25 to 39 in good health. CDR3 sequence: CASSPSLLAGAFGDTQYF. The CDR3 nucleotides are TGTGCCAGCAGCCCGAGCCTCCTGGCGGGAGCTTTCGGAGATACGCAGTATTTT.